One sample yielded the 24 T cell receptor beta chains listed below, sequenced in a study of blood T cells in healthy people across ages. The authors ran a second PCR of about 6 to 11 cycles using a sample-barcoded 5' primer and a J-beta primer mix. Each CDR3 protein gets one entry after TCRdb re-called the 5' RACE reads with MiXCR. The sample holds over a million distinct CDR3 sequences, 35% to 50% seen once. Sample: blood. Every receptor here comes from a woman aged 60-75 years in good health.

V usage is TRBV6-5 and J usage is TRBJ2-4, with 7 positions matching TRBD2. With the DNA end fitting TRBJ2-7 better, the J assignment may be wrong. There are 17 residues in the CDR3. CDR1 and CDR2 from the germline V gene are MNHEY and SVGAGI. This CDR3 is CASSYDLPAGSTYEQYF. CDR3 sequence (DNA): TGTGCCAGCAGTTACGACCTACCAGCGGGATCAACCTACGAGCAGTACTTC.

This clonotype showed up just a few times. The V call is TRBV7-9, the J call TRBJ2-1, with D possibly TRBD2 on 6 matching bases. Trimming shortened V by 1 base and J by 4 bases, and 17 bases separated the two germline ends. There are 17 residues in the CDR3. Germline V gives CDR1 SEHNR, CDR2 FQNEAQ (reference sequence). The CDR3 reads CASSLGPDYHLYNEQFF. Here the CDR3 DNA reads TGTGCCAGCAGCTTAGGCCCGGACTACCATTTATACAATGAGCAGTTCTTC. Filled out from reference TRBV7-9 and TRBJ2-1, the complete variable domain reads DTGVSQNPRHKITKRGQNVTFRCDPISEHNRLYWYRQTLGQGPEFLTYFQNEAQLEKSRLLSDRFSAERPKGSFSTLEIQRTEQGDSAMYLCASSLGPDYHLYNEQFFGPGTRLTVL.

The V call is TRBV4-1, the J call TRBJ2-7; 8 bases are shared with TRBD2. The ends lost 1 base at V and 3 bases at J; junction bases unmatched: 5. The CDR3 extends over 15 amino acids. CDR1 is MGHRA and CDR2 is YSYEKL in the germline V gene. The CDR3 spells CASSQAASGYYEQYF. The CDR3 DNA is TGCGCCAGCAGCCAAGCGGCTAGCGGGTACTACGAGCAGTACTTC.

This chain's CDR3 is CSVEPRQVNYGYTF. In DNA form, the CDR3 reads TGCAGCGTTGAACCCCGACAGGTGAACTATGGCTACACCTTC. This sequence joins TRBV29-1 and TRBJ1-2; D perhaps matches TRBD1 (6 bases). V gave up 2 bases and J gave up 2 bases, with 12 bases separating them. Germline-derived CDR1 and CDR2 are SQVTM and ANQGSEA. The CDR3 runs 14 residues.

The CDR3 protein is CASNPAGAGDTQYF. CDR3 DNA sequence: TGTGCCAGCAACCCAGCGGGAGCGGGAGATACGCAGTATTTT. The rearrangement uses TRBV9 and TRBJ2-3; 8 bases map to TRBD2. The CDR3 loop spans 14 amino acids. Germline V lookup: CDR1 SGDLS, CDR2 YYNGEE. The junction had 8 bases not matched to a gene; V was cut back by 6 bases and J by 5 bases.

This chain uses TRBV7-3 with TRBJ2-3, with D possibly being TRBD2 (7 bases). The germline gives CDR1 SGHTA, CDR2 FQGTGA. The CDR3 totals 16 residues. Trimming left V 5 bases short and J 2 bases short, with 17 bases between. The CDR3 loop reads CASSEQGGRLTDTQYF. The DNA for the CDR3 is TGTGCCAGCAGCGAACAGGGAGGGCGACTCACAGATACGCAGTATTTT. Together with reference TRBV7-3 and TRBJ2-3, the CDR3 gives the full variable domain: GAGVSQTPSNKVTEKGKYVELRCDPISGHTALYWYRQSLGQGPEFLIYFQGTGAADDSGLPNDRFFAVRPEGSVSTLKIQRTERGDSAVYLCASSEQGGRLTDTQYFGPGTRLTVL.

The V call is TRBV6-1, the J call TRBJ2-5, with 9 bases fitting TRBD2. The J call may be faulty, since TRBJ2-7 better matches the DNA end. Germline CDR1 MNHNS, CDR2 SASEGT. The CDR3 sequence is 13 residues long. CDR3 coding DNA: TGTGCCAGCAGGGCGGGACTAGCCCGCGAGCAGTACTTC. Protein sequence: CASRAGLAREQYF.

The DNA for the CDR3 is TGTGCCAGCAGCCTCCTGGGCGCTTACAATGAGCAGTTCTTC. Translating gives CASSLLGAYNEQFF. The gene calls are TRBV12-3 or TRBV12-4 and TRBJ2-1, with unresolved D. This CDR3 has 14 residues. V lost 6 bases to trimming and J lost 4 bases, with 13 bases between them.

The CDR3 nucleotides read TGTGCCAGCAGCCCCTTAGAGGGGGCATCCTACAATGAGCAGTACTTC. This gives the protein CASSPLEGASYNEQYF. This chain connects TRBV7-9 to TRBJ2-1; 7 positions match TRBD1. The J call may be faulty, since TRBJ2-7 better matches the DNA end. This CDR3 is built from 16 residues. The germline gives CDR1 SEHNR, CDR2 FQNEAQ (reference sequence).

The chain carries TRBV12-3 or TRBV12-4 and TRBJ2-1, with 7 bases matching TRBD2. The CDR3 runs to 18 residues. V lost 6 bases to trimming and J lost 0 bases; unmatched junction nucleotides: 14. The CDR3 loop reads CASSPGLADLSSYNEQFF. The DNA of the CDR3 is TGTGCCAGCAGCCCAGGGCTAGCGGACCTTAGCTCCTACAATGAGCAGTTCTTC.

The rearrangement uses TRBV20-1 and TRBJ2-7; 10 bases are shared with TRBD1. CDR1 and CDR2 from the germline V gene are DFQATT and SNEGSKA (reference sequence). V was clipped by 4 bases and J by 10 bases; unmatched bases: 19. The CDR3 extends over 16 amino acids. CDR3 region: CSATNPGQGRWEAQYF. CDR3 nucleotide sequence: TGCAGTGCTACTAATCCGGGACAGGGGAGATGGGAGGCCCAGTACTTC.

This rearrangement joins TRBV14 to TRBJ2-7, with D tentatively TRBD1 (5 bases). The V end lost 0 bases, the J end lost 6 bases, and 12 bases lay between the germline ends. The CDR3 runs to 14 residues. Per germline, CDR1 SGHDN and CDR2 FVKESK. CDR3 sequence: CASSQDGHPSEQYF. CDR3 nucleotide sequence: TGTGCCAGCAGCCAAGATGGACACCCGAGCGAGCAGTACTTC.

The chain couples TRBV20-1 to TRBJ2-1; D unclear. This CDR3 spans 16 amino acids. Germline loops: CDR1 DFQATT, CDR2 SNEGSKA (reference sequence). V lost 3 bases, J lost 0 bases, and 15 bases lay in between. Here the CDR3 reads CSARDLLWSSYNEQFF. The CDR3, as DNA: TGCAGTGCTAGGGATCTCTTATGGAGCTCCTACAATGAGCAGTTCTTC.

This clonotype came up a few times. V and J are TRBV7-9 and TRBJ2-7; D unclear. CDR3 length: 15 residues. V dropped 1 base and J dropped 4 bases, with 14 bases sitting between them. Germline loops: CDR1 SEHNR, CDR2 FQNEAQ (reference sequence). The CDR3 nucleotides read TGTGCCAGCAGCTTAGGACGGACGAGTGTTTACGAGCAGTACTTC. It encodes CASSLGRTSVYEQYF.

The CDR3 region is CASSLGQFSNQPQHF. CDR3 DNA sequence: TGTGCCAGCAGTTTAGGACAGTTTAGCAATCAGCCCCAGCATTTT. The rearrangement uses TRBV12-3 or TRBV12-4 and TRBJ1-5, with D tentatively TRBD1 (5 bases). The V gene lost 1 base and the J gene lost 0 bases, with 7 bases spanning the gap. The CDR3 has 15 amino acids.

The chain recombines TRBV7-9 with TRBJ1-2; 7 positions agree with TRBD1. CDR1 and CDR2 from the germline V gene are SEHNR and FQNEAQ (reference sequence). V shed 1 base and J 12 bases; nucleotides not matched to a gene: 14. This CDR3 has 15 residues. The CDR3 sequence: CASSLEDRPSGGDTF. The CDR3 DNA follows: TGTGCCAGCAGCTTAGAGGACAGGCCTTCGGGGGGTGACACCTTC.

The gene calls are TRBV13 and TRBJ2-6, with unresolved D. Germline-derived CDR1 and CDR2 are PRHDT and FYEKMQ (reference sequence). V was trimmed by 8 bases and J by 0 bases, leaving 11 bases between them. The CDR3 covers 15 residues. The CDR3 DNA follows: TGTGCCAGCGCCGGTATCGCCTCTGGGGCCAACGTCCTGACTTTC. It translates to CASAGIASGANVLTF.

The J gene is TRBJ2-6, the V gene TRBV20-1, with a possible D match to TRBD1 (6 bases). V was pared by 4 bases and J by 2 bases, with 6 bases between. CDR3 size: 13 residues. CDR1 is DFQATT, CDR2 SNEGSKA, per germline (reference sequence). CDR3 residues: CSANRAGANVLTF. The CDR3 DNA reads TGCAGTGCTAACAGGGCTGGGGCCAACGTCCTGACTTTC.

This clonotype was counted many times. The CDR3 protein is CAKGLAAYNEQFF. The CDR3 DNA is TGTGCCAAAGGACTAGCGGCCTACAATGAGCAGTTCTTC. This chain links TRBV2 with TRBJ2-1, with 10 bases fitting TRBD2. Germline V gene lookup returns CDR1 SNHLY and CDR2 FYNNEI. Unmatched junction bases numbered 2, after V lost 10 bases and J lost 2 bases. This CDR3 is 13 amino acids long.

Here the CDR3 reads CASSRESGLQETQFF. CDR3 DNA: TGTGCCAGCAGCCGAGAGTCAGGGTTGCAAGAGACCCAGTTCTTC. The gene calls are TRBV14 and TRBJ2-5; tentative D call: TRBD1 (5 bases). TRBJ2-1 explains the end of the DNA better; the J call may be wrong. Germline-derived CDR1 and CDR2 are SGHDN and FVKESK. This CDR3 region has 15 residues.

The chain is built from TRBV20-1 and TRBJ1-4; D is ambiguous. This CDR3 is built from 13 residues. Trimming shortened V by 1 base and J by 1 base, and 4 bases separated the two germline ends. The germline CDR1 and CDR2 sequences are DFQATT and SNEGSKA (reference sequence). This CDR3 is CSARVKTNEKLFF. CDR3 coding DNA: TGCAGTGCTAGAGTGAAAACTAATGAAAAACTGTTTTTT.

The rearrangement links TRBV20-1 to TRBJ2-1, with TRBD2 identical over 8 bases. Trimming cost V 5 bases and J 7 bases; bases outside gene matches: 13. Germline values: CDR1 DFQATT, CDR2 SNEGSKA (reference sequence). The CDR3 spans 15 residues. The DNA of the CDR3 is TGCAGTGCTCCGGGTTACAGCGGGGGTAAGAATGAGCAGTTCTTC. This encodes CSAPGYSGGKNEQFF.

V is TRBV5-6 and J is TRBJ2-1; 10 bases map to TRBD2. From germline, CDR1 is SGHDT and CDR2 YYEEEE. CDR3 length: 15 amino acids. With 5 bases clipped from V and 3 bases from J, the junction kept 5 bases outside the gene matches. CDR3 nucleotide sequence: TGTGCCAGCAGACAAGCGGGAGGGAACTACAATGAGCAGTTCTTC. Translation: CASRQAGGNYNEQFF.

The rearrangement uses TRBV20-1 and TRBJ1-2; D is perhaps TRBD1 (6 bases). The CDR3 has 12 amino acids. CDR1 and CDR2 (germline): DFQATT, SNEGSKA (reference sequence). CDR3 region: CRAGQSNYGYTF. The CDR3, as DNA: TGCAGGGCTGGACAGTCCAACTATGGCTACACCTTC.